This entry concerns a single T cell receptor beta chain. Trimming cost V 5 bases and J 2 bases; bases outside gene matches: 5. The CDR3 covers 16 residues. CDR1 and CDR2 (germline): SGHTA, FQGTGA. The source of the sample is a study of T cell changes during pregnancy in multiple sclerosis. Profiled with immunoSEQ multiplex PCR; TCRdb holds only in-frame clones, not every one. The sample includes about 51,000 clones, 93% of them seen just once. Source: peripheral blood, taken in the second trimester of pregnancy. This TCR came from a female donor with multiple sclerosis, enrolled in a pregnancy study. The chain employs TRBV7-3 and TRBJ2-3, with 12 bases identical to TRBD2. This CDR3 is CASSQGLAGNTDTQYF. The CDR3 bases are TGTGCCAGCAGCCAAGGACTAGCGGGAAACACAGATACGCAGTATTTT.